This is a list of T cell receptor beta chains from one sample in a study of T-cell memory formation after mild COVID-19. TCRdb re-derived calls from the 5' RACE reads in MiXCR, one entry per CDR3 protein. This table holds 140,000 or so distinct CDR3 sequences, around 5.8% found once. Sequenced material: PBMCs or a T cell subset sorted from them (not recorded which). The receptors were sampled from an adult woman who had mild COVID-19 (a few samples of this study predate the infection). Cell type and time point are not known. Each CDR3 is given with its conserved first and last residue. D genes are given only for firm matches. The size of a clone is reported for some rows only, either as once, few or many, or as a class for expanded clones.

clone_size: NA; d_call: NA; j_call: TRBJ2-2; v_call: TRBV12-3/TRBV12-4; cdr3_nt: TGTGCCAGCGCCAACACCGGGGAGCTGTTTTTT; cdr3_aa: CASANTGELFF
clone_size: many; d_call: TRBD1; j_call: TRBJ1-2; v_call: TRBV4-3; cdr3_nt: TGCGCCAGCAGCCCCCGGACAGGGGGCGACTATGGCTACACCTTC; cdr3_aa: CASSPRTGGDYGYTF
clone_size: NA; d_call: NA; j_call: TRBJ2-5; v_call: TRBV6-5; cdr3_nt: TGTGCCAGCAGTTACTCTATCATAGAGACCCAGTACTTC; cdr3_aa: CASSYSIIETQYF
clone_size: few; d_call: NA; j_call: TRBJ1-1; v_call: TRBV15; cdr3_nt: TGTGCCACCAGCAGAGACGCGATGGGACACTCGAACACTGAAGCTTTCTTT; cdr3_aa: CATSRDAMGHSNTEAFF
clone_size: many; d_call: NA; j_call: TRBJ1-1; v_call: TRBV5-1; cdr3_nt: TGCGCCAGCAGCTTGGCCCCGGCGTACACTGAAGCTTTCTTT; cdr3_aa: CASSLAPAYTEAFF
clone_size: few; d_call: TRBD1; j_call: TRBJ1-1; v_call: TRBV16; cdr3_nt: TGTGCCAGCAGCCACCAAACAGGGGGCAACACTGAAGCTTTCTTT; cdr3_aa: CASSHQTGGNTEAFF
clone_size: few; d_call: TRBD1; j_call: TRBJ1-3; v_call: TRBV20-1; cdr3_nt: TGCAGTGCTAGAGATCGTAACAGGGGCGGAAACACCATATATTTT; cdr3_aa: CSARDRNRGGNTIYF
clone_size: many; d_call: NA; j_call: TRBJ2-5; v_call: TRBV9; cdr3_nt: TGTGCCAGCAGCGCCCAACCTCAGGGACGCGAGACCCAGTACTTC; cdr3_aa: CASSAQPQGRETQYF
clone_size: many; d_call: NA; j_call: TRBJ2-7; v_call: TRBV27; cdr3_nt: TGTGCCAGCAGTTTAAGAGGGGGGCCCTACGAGCAGTACTTC; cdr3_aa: CASSLRGGPYEQYF
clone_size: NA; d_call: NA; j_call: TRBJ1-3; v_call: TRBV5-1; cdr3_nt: TGCGCCAGCAGTTTTACTTGGACACCGGGCAGAGGAAACACCATATATTTT; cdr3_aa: CASSFTWTPGRGNTIYF
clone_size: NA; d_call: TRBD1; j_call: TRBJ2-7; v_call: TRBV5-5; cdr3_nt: TGTGCCAGCAGCTCCAAACAGGGGTTGTACGAGCAGTACTTC; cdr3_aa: CASSSKQGLYEQYF
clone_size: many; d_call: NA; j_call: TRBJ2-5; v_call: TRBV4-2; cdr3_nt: TGTGCCAGCAGCCAAGATATGACCCCTCGACGGGAGACCCAGTACTTC; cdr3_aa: CASSQDMTPRRETQYF
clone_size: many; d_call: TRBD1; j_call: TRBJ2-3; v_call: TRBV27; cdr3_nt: TGTGCCAGCAGTTTGCAGGGGGCGTTTGCGGGGTATACGCAGTATTTT; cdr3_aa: CASSLQGAFAGYTQYF
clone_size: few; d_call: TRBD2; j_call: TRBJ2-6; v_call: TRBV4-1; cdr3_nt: TGCGCCAGCAGCCAAGAAGGTCGAGCGGGGGGGCAGGCCGGGGCCAACGTCCTGACTTTC; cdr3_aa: CASSQEGRAGGQAGANVLTF
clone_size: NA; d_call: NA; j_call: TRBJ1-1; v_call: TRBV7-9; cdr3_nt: TGTGCCAGCAGCTTAGCTAAGGGTGGGGACACTGAAGCTTTCTTT; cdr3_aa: CASSLAKGGDTEAFF
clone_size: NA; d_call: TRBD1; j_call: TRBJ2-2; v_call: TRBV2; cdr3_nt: TGTGCCAGCAGTGACAGACAGGGGGGGACCGGGGAGCTGTTTTTT; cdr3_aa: CASSDRQGGTGELFF
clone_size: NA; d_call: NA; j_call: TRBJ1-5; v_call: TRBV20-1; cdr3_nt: TGCAGTGCTAGAGTGAGCCCGGGACACCTAAATCAGCCCCAGCATTTT; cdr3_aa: CSARVSPGHLNQPQHF
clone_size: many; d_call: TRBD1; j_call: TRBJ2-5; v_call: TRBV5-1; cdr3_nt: TGCGCCAGCAGCATGGGACAGGGGGGGACCCAGTACTTC; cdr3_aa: CASSMGQGGTQYF
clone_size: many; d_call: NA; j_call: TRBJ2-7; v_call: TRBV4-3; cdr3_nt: TGCGCCAGCAGCCAAGAGGGTTCGAGCTCCTACGAGCAGTACTTC; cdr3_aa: CASSQEGSSSYEQYF
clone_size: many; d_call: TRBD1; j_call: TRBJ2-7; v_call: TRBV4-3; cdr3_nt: TGCGCCAGCAGCCAAAGAAGTGCCGGGACAGGGTCCGCGAGCTCCTACGAGCAGTACTTC; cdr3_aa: CASSQRSAGTGSASSYEQYF
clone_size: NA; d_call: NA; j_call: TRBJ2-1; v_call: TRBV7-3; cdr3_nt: TGTGCCAGCAGCCGCCTTCGGGGAGCCGGCTACAATGAGCAGTTCTTC; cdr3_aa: CASSRLRGAGYNEQFF
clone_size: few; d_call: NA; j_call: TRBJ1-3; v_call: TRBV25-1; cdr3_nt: TGTGCCAGCAGTGAATTGGAGTGGGGAAACACCATATATTTT; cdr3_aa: CASSELEWGNTIYF
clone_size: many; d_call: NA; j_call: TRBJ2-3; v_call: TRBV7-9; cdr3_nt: TGTGCCAGCAGCTTAGTATCTTATCGGGTAGCGGACCATAGCACAGATACGCAGTATTTT; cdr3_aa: CASSLVSYRVADHSTDTQYF
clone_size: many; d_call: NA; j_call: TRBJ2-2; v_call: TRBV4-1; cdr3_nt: TGCGCCAGCAGCCAACTCTTTCGGACCGGGGAGCTGTTTTTT; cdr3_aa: CASSQLFRTGELFF
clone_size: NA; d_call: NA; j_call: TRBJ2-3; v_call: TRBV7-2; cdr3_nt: TGTGCCAGCAGCCTCCCTAGACAGGCTAACACAGATACGCAGTATTTT; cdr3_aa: CASSLPRQANTDTQYF
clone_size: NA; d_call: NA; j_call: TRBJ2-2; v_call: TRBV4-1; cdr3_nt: TGCGCCAGCAGCCAAGATCGGCTCGGGGAGCTGTTTTTT; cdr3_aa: CASSQDRLGELFF
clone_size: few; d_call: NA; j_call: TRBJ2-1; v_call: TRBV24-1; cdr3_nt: TGTGCCACCAGTGATTTGCCGCTGGATACGGATGAGCAGTTCTTC; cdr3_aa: CATSDLPLDTDEQFF
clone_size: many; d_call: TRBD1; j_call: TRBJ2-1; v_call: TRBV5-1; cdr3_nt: TGCGCCAGCAGCTTCGACGGGACAGGGGGTCTGAGGGGGTTCTTC; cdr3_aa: CASSFDGTGGLRGFF
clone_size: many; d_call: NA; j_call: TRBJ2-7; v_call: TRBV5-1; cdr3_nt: TGCGCCAGCAGCTTGAATGGCGAAACCTTTGAGGAGCAGTACTTC; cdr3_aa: CASSLNGETFEEQYF
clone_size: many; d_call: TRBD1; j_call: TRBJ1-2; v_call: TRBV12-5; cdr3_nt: TGTGCTAGTGCCAGGGGGCAGGTCTATGGCTACACCTTC; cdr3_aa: CASARGQVYGYTF
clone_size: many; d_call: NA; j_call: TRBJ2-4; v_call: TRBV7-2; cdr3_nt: TGTGCCAGCAGCCCCGAAACTTCATCAGCCAAAAACATTCAGTACTTC; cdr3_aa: CASSPETSSAKNIQYF
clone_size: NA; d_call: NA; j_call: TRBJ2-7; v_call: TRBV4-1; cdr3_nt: TGCGCCAGCAGCCCGCTAAGGGGGGCAGCCTACGAGCAGTACTTC; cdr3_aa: CASSPLRGAAYEQYF
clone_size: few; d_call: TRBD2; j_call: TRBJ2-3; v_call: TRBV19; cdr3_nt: TGTGCCAGTAGAGAGGGGCTTATAGCGGGACGGAGCACAGATACGCAGTATTTT; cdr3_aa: CASREGLIAGRSTDTQYF
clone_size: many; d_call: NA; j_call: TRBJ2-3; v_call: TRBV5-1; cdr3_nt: TGCGCCAGCAGCTTGGTGGGCTCACGGGATACGCAGTATTTT; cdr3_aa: CASSLVGSRDTQYF
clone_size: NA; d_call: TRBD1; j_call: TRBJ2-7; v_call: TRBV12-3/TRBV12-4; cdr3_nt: TGTGCCAGCAGCTATGACAGGGGCCCATCCTACGAGCAGTACTTC; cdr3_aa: CASSYDRGPSYEQYF
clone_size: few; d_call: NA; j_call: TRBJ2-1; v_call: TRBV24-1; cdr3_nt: TGTGCCACCAGTGATTTGGTCGTCCATGAGCAGTTCTTC; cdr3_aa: CATSDLVVHEQFF
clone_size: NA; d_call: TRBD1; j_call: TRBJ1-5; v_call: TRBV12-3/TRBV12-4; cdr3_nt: TGTGCCAGCAGTGGACAGGGAGGTTTTCTTGGCAATCAGCCCCAGCATTTT; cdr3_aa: CASSGQGGFLGNQPQHF
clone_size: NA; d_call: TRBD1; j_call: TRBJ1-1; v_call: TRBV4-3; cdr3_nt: TGCGCCAGCAGCCAGAACAGGGGGCGCGGCACTGAAGCTTTCTTT; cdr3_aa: CASSQNRGRGTEAFF
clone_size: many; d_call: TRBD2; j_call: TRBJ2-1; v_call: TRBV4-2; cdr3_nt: TGTGCCAGCAGCCAAGATAGACTAGCGGGGAACTACAATGAGCAGTTCTTC; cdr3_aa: CASSQDRLAGNYNEQFF
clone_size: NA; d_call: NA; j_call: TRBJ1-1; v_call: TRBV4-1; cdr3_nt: TGCGCCAGCAGCCAAGATCCCAACACTGAAGCTTTCTTT; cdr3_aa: CASSQDPNTEAFF
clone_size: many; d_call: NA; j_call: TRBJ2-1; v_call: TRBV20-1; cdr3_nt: TGCAGTGCTAGAGATCGGCCCGGGGGCCCTAAGTGGGAGACAAATGAGCAGTTCTTC; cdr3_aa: CSARDRPGGPKWETNEQFF
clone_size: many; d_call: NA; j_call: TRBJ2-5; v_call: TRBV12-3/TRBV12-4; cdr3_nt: TGTGCCAGCAGCCCTGGGGGAGTAACCCAGTACTTC; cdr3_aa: CASSPGGVTQYF
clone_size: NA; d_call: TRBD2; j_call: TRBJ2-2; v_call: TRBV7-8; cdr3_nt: TGTGCCAGCAGCCCGCAGCCGGCGGGGGGAGAGCTGTTTTTT; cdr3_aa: CASSPQPAGGELFF
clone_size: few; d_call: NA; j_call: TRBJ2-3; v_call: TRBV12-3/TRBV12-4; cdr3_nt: TGTGCCAGCAGGGGACTCAACCTCACAGATACGCAGTATTTT; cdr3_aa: CASRGLNLTDTQYF
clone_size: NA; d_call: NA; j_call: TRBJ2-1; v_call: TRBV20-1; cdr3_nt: TGCAGTGCTAGGGGTTCAAATCTATACAATGAGCAGTTCTTC; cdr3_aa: CSARGSNLYNEQFF
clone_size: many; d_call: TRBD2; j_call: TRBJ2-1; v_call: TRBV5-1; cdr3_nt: TGCGCCAGCAGCGCCACTAGCGGGGGGCTCAATGAGCAGTTCTTC; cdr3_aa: CASSATSGGLNEQFF
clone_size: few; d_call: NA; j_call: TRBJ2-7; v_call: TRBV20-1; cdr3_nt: TGCAGTGCTGAACAGACACACGGCGGGGAGCAGTACTTC; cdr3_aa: CSAEQTHGGEQYF
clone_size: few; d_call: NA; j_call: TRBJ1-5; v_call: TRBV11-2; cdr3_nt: TGTGCCAGCAGCTTTTTGGGGCCAGATCAGCCCCAGCATTTT; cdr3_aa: CASSFLGPDQPQHF
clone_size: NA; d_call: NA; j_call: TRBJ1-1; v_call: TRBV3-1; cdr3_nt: TGTGCCAGCAGCCAAATTGCGGGGGCGGGCACTGAAGCTTTCTTT; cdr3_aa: CASSQIAGAGTEAFF
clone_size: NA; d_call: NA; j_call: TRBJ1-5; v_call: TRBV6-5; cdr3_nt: TGTGCCAGCAGTTACTCCGCCTCCTCGCCCCAGCATTTT; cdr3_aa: CASSYSASSPQHF
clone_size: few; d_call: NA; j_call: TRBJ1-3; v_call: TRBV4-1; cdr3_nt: TGCGCCAGCAGCCATTTGGACAGCTTCTCTGGAAACACCATATATTTT; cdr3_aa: CASSHLDSFSGNTIYF
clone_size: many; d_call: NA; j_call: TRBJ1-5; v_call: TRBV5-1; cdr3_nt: TGCGCCAGCAGTCCACAGGGCCTCAACAATCAGCCCCAGCATTTT; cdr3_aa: CASSPQGLNNQPQHF
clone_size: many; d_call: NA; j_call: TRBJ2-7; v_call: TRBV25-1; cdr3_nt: TGTGCCAGCGGGACCGTCGGGAGCTACGAGCAGTACTTC; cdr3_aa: CASGTVGSYEQYF
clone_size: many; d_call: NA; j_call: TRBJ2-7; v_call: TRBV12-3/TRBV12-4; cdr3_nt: TGTGCCAGCAGTTCCCGACTCAGGGGTGGGGAGCAGTACTTC; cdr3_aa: CASSSRLRGGEQYF
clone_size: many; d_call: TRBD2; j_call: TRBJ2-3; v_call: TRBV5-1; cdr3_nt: TGCGCCAGCACCTCGGGACTAGCGGGGGCAGATACGCAGTATTTT; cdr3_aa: CASTSGLAGADTQYF
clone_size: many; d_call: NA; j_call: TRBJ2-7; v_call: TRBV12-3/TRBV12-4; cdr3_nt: TGTGCCAGCAGTTTTGGGGGGGGACACTCCTACGAGCAGTACTTC; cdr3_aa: CASSFGGGHSYEQYF
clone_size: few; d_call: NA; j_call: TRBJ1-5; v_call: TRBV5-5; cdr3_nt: TGTGCCAGCAGCGATCGTCTAAGGGATCAGCCCCAGCATTTT; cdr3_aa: CASSDRLRDQPQHF
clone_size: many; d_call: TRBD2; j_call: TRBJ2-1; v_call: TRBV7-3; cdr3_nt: TGTGCCAGCAGCTTAAGACGGGGGGGCTGGAATGAGCAGTTCTTC; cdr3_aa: CASSLRRGGWNEQFF
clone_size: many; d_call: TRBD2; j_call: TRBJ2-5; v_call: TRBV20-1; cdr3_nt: TGCAGTGCTAGAGTAGCGGGAGGAGGGGAGACCCAGTACTTC; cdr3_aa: CSARVAGGGETQYF
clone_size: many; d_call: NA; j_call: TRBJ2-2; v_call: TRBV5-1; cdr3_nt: TGCGCCAGCAGCTTGCGGTTCGGAGACACCGGGGAGCTGTTTTTT; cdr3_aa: CASSLRFGDTGELFF